These 32 T cell receptor beta chains share one sample of origin, sequenced in a study of CD8 T cells in Susac syndrome. With random hexamers, about 0.45 to 1 ug RNA was reverse transcribed. Each CDR3 protein gets one entry after TCRdb re-called the immunoSEQ multiplex PCR reads with MiXCR. The table lists some 200,000 distinct CDR3 sequences, more than 85% of them singletons. What was sequenced was CD8+ T cells from PBMCs. The receptor source for this set is a human donor with Susac syndrome.

The chain links TRBV20-1 to TRBJ2-7; no clear D gene. V dropped 5 bases and J dropped 0 bases, with 8 bases sitting between them. The CDR3 contains 12 residues. Per the germline V gene, CDR1 is DFQATT and CDR2 is SNEGSKA (reference sequence). CDR3 loop: CSAGVSSYEQYF. In DNA form, the CDR3 reads TGCAGTGCTGGAGTTAGCTCCTACGAGCAGTACTTC.

V gene TRBV7-3 combines with J gene TRBJ2-7; 7 bases line up with TRBD2. Trimming cost V 6 bases and J 1 base; bases outside gene matches: 9. CDR3 length: 15 amino acids. The germline CDR1 and CDR2 sequences are SGHTA and FQGTGA. CDR3 residues: CASRSGEGRSYEQYF. The CDR3 DNA is TGTGCCAGCAGGTCTGGGGAGGGAAGGTCCTACGAGCAGTACTTC. The variable domain in full, completed from reference TRBV7-3 and TRBJ2-7, reads GAGVSQTPSNKVTEKGKYVELRCDPISGHTALYWYRQSLGQGPEFLIYFQGTGAADDSGLPNDRFFAVRPEGSVSTLKIQRTERGDSAVYLCASRSGEGRSYEQYFGPGTRLTVT.

This clonotype showed up just once. The chain links TRBV9 to TRBJ2-7; D unresolved. The germline gives CDR1 SGDLS, CDR2 YYNGEE. The CDR3 totals 12 residues. V was trimmed by 3 bases and J by 6 bases, leaving 10 bases between them. CDR3 sequence: CASSAEDGEQYF. The CDR3 coding sequence is TGTGCCAGCAGCGCAGAGGACGGCGAGCAGTACTTC.

This chain links TRBV12-3 or TRBV12-4 with TRBJ1-6; D call uncertain. V was cut by 3 bases and J by 16 bases, with 10 bases left in between. This CDR3 region has 11 residues. The CDR3 loop reads CASSFGSALHF. CDR3 DNA: TGTGCCAGCAGTTTTGGATCAGCGCTCCACTTT.

The V call is TRBV20-1, the J call TRBJ2-7; TRBD1 agrees at 10 bases. The CDR3 consists of 13 residues. V shed 5 bases, J shed 6 bases, and the junction held 7 bases outside the gene matches. Germline V gives CDR1 DFQATT, CDR2 SNEGSKA (reference sequence). CDR3 region: CSAQDRGLIEQYF. In DNA form, the CDR3 reads TGCAGTGCTCAAGACAGGGGGCTTATCGAGCAGTACTTC.

V gene TRBV27 combines with J gene TRBJ2-4; 7 bases are a match to TRBD1. The junction had 10 bases not matched to a gene; V was cut back by 5 bases and J by 0 bases. Germline V gene lookup returns CDR1 MNHEY and CDR2 SMNVEV (reference sequence). The CDR3 covers 17 residues. CDR3 coding DNA: TGTGCCAGCAGTGAGGGACAGTACCAATTAGCCAAAAACATTCAGTACTTC. It specifies CASSEGQYQLAKNIQYF.

The table lists this clonotype with a count of one. This chain links TRBV2 with TRBJ2-1; TRBD1 agrees at 7 bases. Germline V lookup: CDR1 SNHLY, CDR2 FYNNEI. The CDR3 sequence is 11 residues long. Unmatched junction bases numbered 4, after V lost 10 bases and J lost 7 bases. The CDR3 coding sequence is TGTGCCACAGGACAGGAGAATGAGCAGTTCTTC. This sequence encodes CATGQENEQFF.

This clonotype came up a few times. The chain combines TRBV9 with TRBJ1-3; D not certain. Trimming shortened V by 3 bases and J by 0 bases, and 7 bases separated the two germline ends. The CDR3 has 14 residues. Germline CDR1 SGDLS, CDR2 YYNGEE. This CDR3 is CASSGTSSGNTIYF. The CDR3 region has the DNA TGTGCCAGCAGCGGGACGAGCTCTGGAAACACCATATATTTT.

This chain uses TRBV28 with TRBJ1-5; D is perhaps TRBD1 (6 bases). From germline, CDR1 is MDHEN and CDR2 SYDVKM. V lost 6 bases, J lost 1 base, and 10 bases lay in between. This CDR3 is built from 14 residues. The CDR3 sequence: CASRQGGSNQPQHF. The CDR3 nucleotides read TGTGCCAGCAGGCAAGGGGGGAGCAATCAGCCCCAGCATTTT.

The gene calls are TRBV4-2 and TRBJ2-1; TRBD2 aligns across 9 bases. Looked up from germline, CDR1 is LGHNA and CDR2 is YNFKEQ. The CDR3 covers 20 residues. V lost 0 bases to trimming and J lost 6 bases; unmatched junction nucleotides: 18. CDR3 in amino acids: CASSQDSGWVAGVGGNEQFF. DNA of the CDR3: TGTGCCAGCAGCCAAGATTCGGGGTGGGTAGCGGGAGTGGGGGGCAATGAGCAGTTCTTC.

This sequence joins TRBV12-3 or TRBV12-4 and TRBJ2-5, with a weak D call TRBD2 (6 bases). The V end lost 4 bases, the J end lost 0 bases, and 15 bases lay between the germline ends. The CDR3 length is 16 residues. The CDR3 loop reads CASSSRLDKYQETQYF. In DNA, the CDR3 is TGTGCCAGCAGTTCCCGACTAGATAAGTACCAAGAGACCCAGTACTTC.

The CDR3 is CASSQSGQIYGYTF. CDR3 DNA sequence: TGCGCCAGCAGTCAATCCGGACAGATCTATGGCTACACCTTC. The chain has TRBV23-1 and TRBJ1-2, with a possible D match to TRBD1 (6 bases). TRBV23-1 is identified as an open reading frame with a role that is uncertain. With 0 bases removed from V and 4 bases from J, the gap between germline ends came to 9 bases. The CDR3 is 14 amino acids.

Details on this clonotype: A much larger clonotype is one base distant, so this may be a read error. The chain links TRBV13 to TRBJ2-7; possibly TRBD1 or TRBD2 for D (5 bases each). The V end was cut by 0 bases, the J end by 4 bases, with 7 bases between. This CDR3 has 13 residues. Germline lookup yields CDR1 PRHDT and CDR2 FYEKMQ (reference sequence). In DNA, the CDR3 is TGTGCCAGCAGCTTAGGAGAGGGGTACGAGCAGTACTTC. This encodes CASSLGEGYEQYF. Filled out from reference TRBV13 and TRBJ2-7, the complete variable domain reads AAGVIQSPRHLIKEKRETATLKCYPIPRHDTVYWYQQGPGQDPQFLISFYEKMQSDKGSIPDRFSAQQFSDYHSELNMSSLELGDSALYFCASSLGEGYEQYFGPGTRLTVT.

V gene TRBV24-1 combines with J gene TRBJ2-2; D gene ambiguous. Germline CDR1 KGHDR, CDR2 SFDVKD. Trimming stripped 3 bases from V and 1 base from J, with 5 bases between. The CDR3 runs to 14 residues. CDR3 region: CATSDSQNTGELFF. In nucleotides, the CDR3 is TGTGCCACCAGTGATAGCCAGAACACCGGGGAGCTGTTTTTT.

This rearrangement joins TRBV19 to TRBJ2-3; 12 positions agree with TRBD2. Germline CDR1 and CDR2: LNHDA and SQIVND (reference sequence). The CDR3 has 18 amino acids. Germline trimming cut 5 bases from V and 0 bases from J; bases unmatched to any gene: 9. This CDR3 reads CASSPPLAGGSSTDTQYF. In nucleotides, the CDR3 is TGTGCCAGTAGTCCCCCACTAGCGGGAGGATCTAGCACAGATACGCAGTATTTT.

The rearrangement uses TRBV9 and TRBJ2-5; D might be TRBD2 (6 bases). Germline V gene lookup returns CDR1 SGDLS and CDR2 YYNGEE. The CDR3 has 16 residues. Trimming pared 3 bases from V and 5 bases from J, leaving 20 bases between. CDR3 protein: CASSANKRTGEETQYF. In DNA, the CDR3 is TGTGCCAGCAGCGCCAACAAGCGGACGGGGGAGGAGACCCAGTACTTC.

This chain connects TRBV28 to TRBJ2-1; D is possibly TRBD1 (6 bases). The CDR3 spans 14 residues. Germline values: CDR1 MDHEN, CDR2 SYDVKM. Deletions cut 2 bases from V and 2 bases from J, with 7 bases between. The CDR3 reads CASSLHRAYNEQFF. For the CDR3, the DNA is TGTGCCAGCAGTTTACACAGGGCCTACAATGAGCAGTTCTTC.

The rearrangement links TRBV7-8 to TRBJ2-1, with 13 bases lining up with TRBD2. V dropped 5 bases and J dropped 1; count of bases not matched to a gene: 11. The germline CDR1 and CDR2 sequences are SGHVS and FQNEAQ. This CDR3 is built from 19 residues. The DNA of the CDR3 is TGTGCCAGCAGCCCCGGACTAGCGGGAGTAGAAGGGTCCTACAATGAGCAGTTCTTC. It is translated as CASSPGLAGVEGSYNEQFF.

The chain uses TRBV15 and TRBJ2-1; TRBD1 matches at 7 bases. Germline V gene sequence: CDR1 LNHNV, CDR2 YYDKDF (reference sequence). This CDR3 spans 15 amino acids. Trimming cost V 0 bases and J 3 bases; bases outside gene matches: 2. The CDR3 nucleotides are TGTGCCACCAGCAGAGATAGACAGGGCTACAATGAGCAGTTCTTC. Translating gives CATSRDRQGYNEQFF.

This chain links TRBV13 with TRBJ2-3; D not resolved. Trimming removed 2 bases from V and 4 bases from J, with 7 bases in between. The CDR3 runs 13 residues. Germline values: CDR1 PRHDT, CDR2 FYEKMQ (reference sequence). CDR3 sequence: CASSLSSSDTQYF. In DNA form, the CDR3 reads TGTGCCAGCAGCTTAAGCAGCTCAGATACGCAGTATTTT.

The CDR3 is CASSLVVAGVHEQFF. The CDR3 DNA follows: TGTGCCAGCAGCTTGGTAGTAGCGGGAGTCCATGAGCAGTTCTTC. The chain is built from TRBV5-6 and TRBJ2-1; 9 bases are a match to TRBD2. Germline loops: CDR1 SGHDT, CDR2 YYEEEE. J was trimmed by 8 bases and V by 0 bases; bases with no gene match: 6. The CDR3 is made up of 15 amino acids.

The chain uses TRBV2 and TRBJ2-3, with 9 bases lining up with TRBD2. The germline V gene has CDR1 SNHLY and CDR2 FYNNEI. The CDR3 runs to 14 residues. Losses at the gene ends were 6 bases for V and 4 bases for J; bases not matched to a gene: 5. CDR3 nucleotides: TGTGCCAGCAGCCCGGGACTAGCCCCAGATACGCAGTATTTT. Translating it yields CASSPGLAPDTQYF.

The chain uses TRBV6-5 and TRBJ1-1; TRBD1 matches at 9 bases. V lost 7 bases, J lost 1 base, and 7 bases stayed unmatched. There are 15 residues in the CDR3. Looked up from germline, CDR1 is MNHEY and CDR2 is SVGAGI. CDR3 loop: CASILDRGGNTEAFF. CDR3 in DNA: TGTGCCAGCATCCTGGACAGGGGCGGGAACACTGAAGCTTTCTTT.

The chain joins TRBV5-1 to TRBJ1-2; 8 bases fit TRBD1. Germline assignment: CDR1 SGHRS and CDR2 YFSETQ. There are 14 residues in the CDR3. The trim removed 3 bases at V and 3 bases at J, leaving 4 bases unmatched. CDR3: CASSWADRDYGYTF. The DNA of the CDR3 is TGCGCCAGCAGCTGGGCGGACAGGGACTATGGCTACACCTTC.

This clonotype occurred once. The CDR3 nucleotides read TGTGCCACCAGCAGAGAGAGGGACACCTACGAGCAGTACTTC. It yields the protein CATSRERDTYEQYF. The chain employs TRBV15 and TRBJ2-7, with D possibly matching TRBD1 (6 bases). The CDR3 is made up of 14 amino acids. V was shortened by 0 bases and J by 2 bases, with 8 bases between the two germline ends. Germline V gives CDR1 LNHNV, CDR2 YYDKDF (reference sequence).

The chain couples TRBV7-2 to TRBJ2-3; D unclear. CDR3 length equals 13 residues. CDR1 and CDR2 (germline): SGHTA, FQGNSA. V gave up 1 base and J gave up 11 bases, with 13 bases separating them. The CDR3 bases are TGTGCCAGCAGCTTAGACTCCCTGGGAAGGCAGTATTTT. This translates into CASSLDSLGRQYF.

This chain uses TRBV19 with TRBJ1-5; D unclear. Germline CDR1 and CDR2: LNHDA and SQIVND (reference sequence). Trimming pared 9 bases from V and 5 bases from J, leaving 8 bases between. CDR3 length: 11 residues. CDR3 nucleotides: TGTGCCAGAACAGAGTATCAGCCCCAGCATTTT. It codes for CARTEYQPQHF.

This chain links TRBV25-1 with TRBJ2-7, with 9 bases lining up with TRBD1. Germline CDR1 reads MGHDK; CDR2 reads SYGVNS. V was pared by 1 base and J by 6 bases, with 7 bases of the junction left unmatched. The CDR3 has 15 amino acids. The CDR3 DNA sequence: TGTGCCAGCAGTGAATCGGGACAGGGAAGTTCCGAGCAGTACTTC. Its protein product is CASSESGQGSSEQYF.

This clonotype came up once. The V call is TRBV13, the J call TRBJ1-2; 7 bases are a match to TRBD1. V shed 0 bases and J 7 bases; nucleotides not matched to a gene: 5. The CDR3 loop spans 14 amino acids. In germline, CDR1 is PRHDT, CDR2 FYEKMQ (reference sequence). CDR3 protein: CASSLGRRGLGYTF. CDR3 DNA: TGTGCCAGCAGCTTAGGGCGTAGGGGGCTTGGCTACACCTTC. The full variable domain, with the rest looked up from reference TRBV13 and TRBJ1-2, is AAGVIQSPRHLIKEKRETATLKCYPIPRHDTVYWYQQGPGQDPQFLISFYEKMQSDKGSIPDRFSAQQFSDYHSELNMSSLELGDSALYFCASSLGRRGLGYTFGSGTRLTVV.

This clonotype was detected only once. The chain couples TRBV11-2 to TRBJ2-7; D gene unclear. CDR1 SGHAT and CDR2 FQNNGV come from the germline V gene. The CDR3 totals 16 residues. V shed 0 bases and J shed 0 bases, with 12 bases lying between them. CDR3 amino acids: CASSLDWAAASYEQYF. The CDR3 DNA sequence: TGTGCCAGCAGCTTAGATTGGGCTGCCGCCTCCTACGAGCAGTACTTC.

This chain links TRBV6-2 or TRBV6-3 with TRBJ2-5; 8 positions agree with TRBD1. The J segment lost 2 bases and the V segment lost 6 bases, leaving 5 bases of the junction unmatched. From germline, CDR1 is MNHEY and CDR2 SVGEGT. This CDR3 spans 14 amino acids. DNA for the CDR3: TGTGCCAGCAGAAAAAGGGACAGGCAAGAGACCCAGTACTTC. It codes for CASRKRDRQETQYF.

The chain is built from TRBV7-9 and TRBJ2-1, with 7 bases lining up with TRBD2. Germline loops: CDR1 SEHNR, CDR2 FQNEAQ (reference sequence). CDR3 length: 15 residues. V trimming: 4 bases; J trimming: 2 bases; junction bases outside the gene matches: 5. The CDR3 loop is CASSSVGLAYNEQFF. The CDR3, as DNA: TGTGCCAGCAGCTCGGTAGGACTAGCCTACAATGAGCAGTTCTTC.